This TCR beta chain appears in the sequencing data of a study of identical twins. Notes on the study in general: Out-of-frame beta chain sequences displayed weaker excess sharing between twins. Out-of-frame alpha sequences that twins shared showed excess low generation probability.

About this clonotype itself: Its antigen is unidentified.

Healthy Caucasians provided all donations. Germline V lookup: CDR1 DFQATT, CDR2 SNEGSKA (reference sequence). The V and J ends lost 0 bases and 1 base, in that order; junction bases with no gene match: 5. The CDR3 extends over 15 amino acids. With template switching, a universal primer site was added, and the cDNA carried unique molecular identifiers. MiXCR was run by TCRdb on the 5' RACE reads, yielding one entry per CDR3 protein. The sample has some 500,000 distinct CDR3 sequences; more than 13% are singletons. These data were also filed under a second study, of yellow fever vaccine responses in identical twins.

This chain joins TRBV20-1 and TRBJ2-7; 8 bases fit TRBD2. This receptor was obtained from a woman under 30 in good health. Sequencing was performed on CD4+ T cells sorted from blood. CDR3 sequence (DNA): TGCAGTGCTAGAGACAGCGGGGGTCTGTCCTACGAGCAGTACTTC. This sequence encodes CSARDSGGLSYEQYF.